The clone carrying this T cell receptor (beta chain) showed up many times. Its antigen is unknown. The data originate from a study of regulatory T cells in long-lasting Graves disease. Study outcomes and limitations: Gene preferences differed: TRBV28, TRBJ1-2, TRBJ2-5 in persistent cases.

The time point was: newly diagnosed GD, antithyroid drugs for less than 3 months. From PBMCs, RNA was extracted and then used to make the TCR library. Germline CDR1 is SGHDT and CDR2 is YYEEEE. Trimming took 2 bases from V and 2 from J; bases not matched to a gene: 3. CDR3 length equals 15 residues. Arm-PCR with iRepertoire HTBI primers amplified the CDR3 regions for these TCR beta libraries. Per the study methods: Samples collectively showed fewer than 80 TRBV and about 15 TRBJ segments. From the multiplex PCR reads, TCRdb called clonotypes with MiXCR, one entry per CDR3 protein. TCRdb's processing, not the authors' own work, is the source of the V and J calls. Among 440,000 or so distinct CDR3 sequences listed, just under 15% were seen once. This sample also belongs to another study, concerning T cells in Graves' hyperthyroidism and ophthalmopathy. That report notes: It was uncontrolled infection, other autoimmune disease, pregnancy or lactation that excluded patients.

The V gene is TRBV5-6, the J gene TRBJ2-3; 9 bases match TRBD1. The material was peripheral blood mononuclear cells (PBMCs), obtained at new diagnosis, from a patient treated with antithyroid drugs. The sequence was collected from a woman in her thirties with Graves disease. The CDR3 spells CASSFGTGNTDTQYF. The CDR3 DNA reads TGTGCCAGCAGCTTCGGGACAGGGAACACAGATACGCAGTATTTT.